The 29 T cell receptor beta chains below were found in one sample sequenced in a study of blood T cell repertoires in COVID-19. Profiling relied on immunoSEQ multiplex PCR, and the TCRdb table lists in-frame clones only, not all of them. The table has around 250,000 clones, about 89% seen once; the top ten hold 0.94%. The sample comprised peripheral blood. These receptor sequences come from a middle-aged woman who had recovered from COVID-19.

The chain joins TRBV27 to TRBJ2-7; TRBD2 matches at 8 bases. V gave up 2 bases and J gave up 5 bases; unmatched junction bases: 5. The germline gives CDR1 MNHEY, CDR2 SMNVEV (reference sequence). This CDR3 comprises 14 residues. DNA of the CDR3: TGTGCCAGCAGTTTAGGAGCGGGAGTGCACGAGCAGTACTTC. Amino acid sequence: CASSLGAGVHEQYF.

The rearrangement links TRBV7-9 to TRBJ1-6; 9 bases are a match to TRBD1. V gave up 3 bases and J gave up 7 bases; unmatched junction bases: 7. The CDR3 spans 16 residues. CDR1 and CDR2 from the germline V gene are SEHNR and FQNEAQ (reference sequence). The CDR3 DNA reads TGTGCCAGCAGCTTGGGGGACAGGGCAAGGAATTCACCCCTCCACTTT. It encodes CASSLGDRARNSPLHF. Full variable domain (remainder filled in from reference TRBV7-9 and TRBJ1-6): DTGVSQNPRHKITKRGQNVTFRCDPISEHNRLYWYRQTLGQGPEFLTYFQNEAQLEKSRLLSDRFSAERPKGSFSTLEIQRTEQGDSAMYLCASSLGDRARNSPLHFGNGTRLTVT.

This sequence joins TRBV15 and TRBJ1-1; D may be TRBD1 (6 bases). The CDR3 runs to 15 residues. CDR1 and CDR2 (germline): LNHNV, YYDKDF (reference sequence). The V end lost 5 bases, the J end lost 1 base, and 14 bases lay between the germline ends. The CDR3 nucleotides are TGTGCCACCAGCTCGTGGGGAGGGGGGAACACTGAAGCTTTCTTT. It codes for CATSSWGGGNTEAFF.

The genes are TRBV3-1 (or the pseudogene TRBV3-2) and TRBJ2-7; TRBD2 is a possible D gene (5 bases). Germline V gives CDR1 LGHDT, CDR2 YNNKEL (reference sequence). Between the trimmed V and J ends, which lost 4 bases and 4 bases, there was a span of 17 bases. This CDR3 region has 15 residues. The CDR3 sequence is CASSPGVELMYEQYF. The CDR3 DNA reads TGTGCCAGCAGCCCCGGGGTGGAGTTAATGTACGAGCAGTACTTC.

The chain employs TRBV5-6 and TRBJ2-7; 9 nucleotides line up with TRBD1. CDR3 length: 15 amino acids. V shed 6 bases and J 3 bases; nucleotides not matched to a gene: 10. Germline V CDR1 and CDR2: SGHDT, YYEEEE. Here the CDR3 reads CASNSGTGIVYEQYF. CDR3 bases: TGTGCCAGCAACTCCGGGACAGGGATAGTCTACGAGCAGTACTTC.

As DNA, the CDR3 is TGCGCCAGCAGCCAAGATAGCGCGGTAGGACTAGCGGGATCAGATACGCAGTATTTT. Protein product: CASSQDSAVGLAGSDTQYF. The V gene is TRBV4-1, the J gene TRBJ2-3; 12 nucleotides align to TRBD2. With V trimmed by 0 bases and J by 4 bases, 11 bases remained unmatched. The germline CDR1 and CDR2 sequences are MGHRA and YSYEKL. This CDR3 is built from 19 residues.

V gene TRBV5-5 combines with J gene TRBJ1-1; D call uncertain. V was trimmed by 0 bases and J by 7 bases, leaving 10 bases between them. This CDR3 has 13 amino acids. Germline V CDR1 and CDR2: SGHKS, YYEKEE (reference sequence). This chain's CDR3 is CASSLGAKIEAFF. The CDR3 bases are TGTGCCAGCAGCTTGGGGGCCAAGATTGAAGCTTTCTTT.

The chain uses TRBV11-3 and TRBJ2-1; D perhaps matches TRBD2 (5 bases). Germline CDR1 SGHNT, CDR2 YENEEA. Trimming took off 5 bases at V and 6 bases at J, with 17 bases between the two ends. The CDR3 loop spans 15 amino acids. The CDR3 spells CASSVREGWGNEQFF. CDR3 coding DNA: TGTGCCAGCAGCGTTAGAGAGGGATGGGGCAATGAGCAGTTCTTC.

This clone was picked up a small number of times. This CDR3 is missing its conserved last phenylalanine or tryptophan, likely due to a read error. The DNA is left out, because the CDR3 cannot be placed on it with certainty; the CDR3 is given as TCRdb lists it. The rearrangement uses TRBV30 and TRBJ1-1; TRBD1, the table's D call, was not compared with the DNA. The CDR3 is 11 amino acids in total, end residues counted. Germline values: CDR1 GTSNPN, CDR2 SVGIG (reference sequence). CDR3 loop: CAWSSGTGPFL.

The V call is TRBV6-6, the J call TRBJ2-7; 8 bases align to TRBD2. The J segment lost 0 bases and the V segment lost 6 bases, leaving 4 bases of the junction unmatched. Germline V gene sequence: CDR1 MNHNY, CDR2 SVGAGI (reference sequence). The length of the CDR3 is 14 residues. CDR3 protein: CASRAGGSSYEQYF. For the CDR3, the DNA is TGTGCCAGCAGGGCGGGAGGTAGCTCCTACGAGCAGTACTTC.

The genes are TRBV12-3 or TRBV12-4 and TRBJ2-7; maybe TRBD2 (6 bases). Trimming took 6 bases from V and 4 from J, leaving 10 bases between them. The CDR3 contains 12 residues. The CDR3 sequence: CASSQTSYEQYF. The CDR3, as DNA: TGTGCCAGCAGCCAGACTAGTTACGAGCAGTACTTC.

V and J are TRBV9 and TRBJ1-2, with TRBD1 as a possible D gene (5 bases). The germline V gene encodes CDR1 SGDLS and CDR2 YYNGEE. Trimming stripped 4 bases from V and 10 bases from J, with 14 bases between. CDR3 length: 12 amino acids. The CDR3 sequence is CASSPGGAAYTF. CDR3 sequence (DNA): TGTGCCAGCAGCCCAGGAGGGGCGGCCTACACCTTC. Looking up the rest from reference TRBV9 and TRBJ1-2 gives the full variable domain: DSGVTQTPKHLITATGQRVTLRCSPRSGDLSVYWYQQSLDQGLQFLIQYYNGEERAKGNILERFSAQQFPDLHSELNLSSLELGDSALYFCASSPGGAAYTFGSGTRLTVV.

Remarks on this clone: Distinct nucleotide sequences in the sample also encode this CDR3. This sequence joins TRBV27 and TRBJ2-1, with D unresolved. Looked up from germline, CDR1 is MNHEY and CDR2 is SMNVEV (reference sequence). Trimming pared 6 bases from V and 4 bases from J, leaving 4 bases between. The CDR3 runs 11 residues. The CDR3 reads CASSRYNEQFF. The CDR3 coding sequence is TGTGCCAGCAGCAGATACAATGAGCAGTTCTTC.

The rearrangement links TRBV11-2 to TRBJ1-6; TRBD1 matches 9 bases. The CDR3 runs to 17 residues. Germline CDR1 SGHAT, CDR2 FQNNGV. With 6 bases clipped from V and 0 bases from J, the junction kept 6 bases outside the gene matches. CDR3 residues: CASRRTGASSYNSPLHF. DNA for the CDR3: TGTGCCAGCAGACGGACAGGGGCTAGCTCCTATAATTCACCCCTCCACTTT. The full variable domain, its missing parts supplied by reference TRBV11-2 and TRBJ1-6, is EAGVAQSPRYKIIEKRQSVAFWCNPISGHATLYWYQQILGQGPKLLIQFQNNGVVDDSQLPKDRFSAERLKGVDSTLKIQPAKLEDSAVYLCASRRTGASSYNSPLHFGNGTRLTVT.

The gene calls are TRBV10-3 and TRBJ2-3; 7 bases match TRBD1. Germline CDR1 is ENHRY and CDR2 is SYGVKD. Trimming removed 4 bases from V and 2 bases from J; junction bases left unmatched: 6. The CDR3 consists of 15 residues. For the CDR3, the DNA is TGTGCCATCAGTGGAGGGGGCGGGTTCACAGATACGCAGTATTTT. The encoded protein is CAISGGGGFTDTQYF.

The V call is TRBV27, the J call TRBJ2-7, with a possible D match to TRBD1 (5 bases). CDR1 and CDR2 (germline): MNHEY, SMNVEV (reference sequence). The CDR3 sequence is 14 residues long. Trimming left V 7 bases short and J 0 bases short, with 13 bases between. This CDR3 reads CASKGYSGSYEQYF. The CDR3, as DNA: TGTGCCAGCAAGGGGTACTCGGGCTCCTACGAGCAGTACTTC.

The chain recombines TRBV9 with TRBJ2-3, with 10 bases that match TRBD2. With V trimmed by 3 bases and J by 0 bases, 4 bases remained unmatched. The germline V gene has CDR1 SGDLS and CDR2 YYNGEE. This CDR3 comprises 16 residues. CDR3 coding DNA: TGTGCCAGCAGCGGCCCACTAGCGGGGAGCACAGATACGCAGTATTTT. Translation: CASSGPLAGSTDTQYF.

The V gene is TRBV19, the J gene TRBJ1-2; weak D call: TRBD1 (5 bases). CDR1 is LNHDA, CDR2 SQIVND, per germline (reference sequence). Trimming pared 0 bases from V and 5 bases from J, leaving 10 bases between. This CDR3 has 14 residues. The CDR3 sequence is CASSIDRTTYGYTF. CDR3 nucleotide sequence: TGTGCCAGTAGTATAGATCGGACAACGTATGGCTACACCTTC.

J is TRBJ1-1 and V is TRBV29-1; the D is unclear. The V gene's germline CDR1 is SQVTM and CDR2 ANQGSEA. V was cut by 4 bases and J by 0 bases, with 9 bases left in between. The CDR3 covers 13 residues. The CDR3 coding sequence is TGCAGCGTTGTTGAACAGCTGAACACTGAAGCTTTCTTT. Amino acids: CSVVEQLNTEAFF.

The chain carries TRBV5-1 and TRBJ2-7; 9 bases are shared with TRBD2. The junction had 15 bases not matched to a gene; V was cut back by 4 bases and J by 4 bases. The germline V gene has CDR1 SGHRS and CDR2 YFSETQ. The CDR3 totals 17 residues. CDR3 protein: CASSPFIGREGQYEQYF. The CDR3 DNA sequence: TGCGCCAGCAGCCCCTTTATTGGGCGGGAGGGACAATACGAGCAGTACTTC. The full variable domain, its missing parts supplied by reference TRBV5-1 and TRBJ2-7, is KAGVTQTPRYLIKTRGQQVTLSCSPISGHRSVSWYQQTPGQGLQFLFEYFSETQRNKGNFPGRFSGRQFSNSRSEMNVSTLELGDSALYLCASSPFIGREGQYEQYFGPGTRLTVT.

The rearrangement uses TRBV27 and TRBJ1-1, with no clear D. Per the germline V gene, CDR1 is MNHEY and CDR2 is SMNVEV (reference sequence). V lost 5 bases and J 7 bases, leaving 14 bases between the germline ends. The CDR3 runs to 13 residues. The CDR3 sequence: CASSTPGRVEAFF. The CDR3 DNA reads TGTGCCAGCAGTACCCCGGGAAGGGTTGAAGCTTTCTTT.

V is TRBV5-1 and J is TRBJ2-7; 8 positions agree with TRBD1. The CDR3 is made up of 14 amino acids. Germline loops: CDR1 SGHRS, CDR2 YFSETQ. V lost 1 base and J lost 3; bases outside the gene matches: 3. CDR3: CASSLRQGNYEQYF. CDR3 DNA sequence: TGCGCCAGCAGCTTGCGACAGGGGAACTACGAGCAGTACTTC.

The gene calls are TRBV7-8 and TRBJ2-1; D possibly corresponds to TRBD1 (6 bases). CDR1 is SGHVS, CDR2 FQNEAQ, per germline. Trimming took 5 bases from V and 5 from J, leaving 16 bases between them. This CDR3 is built from 15 residues. As DNA, the CDR3 is TGTGCCAGCAGCCCCCGGGACACAATAAACAATGAGCAGTTCTTC. Translation gives CASSPRDTINNEQFF.

V is TRBV2 and J is TRBJ1-2; the D gene is possibly TRBD1 (6 bases). The V gene's germline CDR1 is SNHLY and CDR2 FYNNEI. Trimming removed 3 bases from V and 8 bases from J, with 16 bases in between. The CDR3 spans 14 residues. The CDR3 region has the DNA TGTGCCAGCAGTGATATACAGGGAGATTTGGGCTACACCTTC. It encodes CASSDIQGDLGYTF.

The chain has TRBV7-8 and TRBJ1-1; D unclear. CDR3 length: 16 residues. Germline V CDR1 and CDR2: SGHVS, FQNEAQ. The V end was cut by 2 bases, the J end by 11 bases, with 24 bases between. The CDR3 DNA follows: TGTGCCAGCAGCTTACTGTCGACACAGCTACCCCAAAGTGCTTTCTTT. This encodes CASSLLSTQLPQSAFF.

This chain links TRBV28 with TRBJ2-5; TRBD2 matches at 10 bases. Germline V lookup: CDR1 MDHEN, CDR2 SYDVKM. Trimming cost V 6 bases and J 5 bases; bases outside gene matches: 3. The CDR3 has 13 amino acids. As DNA, the CDR3 is TGTGCCAGCAGACCGGGACTAGCGGAGACCCAGTACTTC. Protein: CASRPGLAETQYF.

This clone occurred a few times. The CDR3 DNA follows: TGTGCCAGCAGTGAAGCCACAGGGGGTTCCTACGAGCAGTACTTC. It encodes CASSEATGGSYEQYF. V usage is TRBV6-1 and J usage is TRBJ2-7, with 8 nucleotides matching TRBD1. CDR3 size: 15 residues. Germline lookup yields CDR1 MNHNS and CDR2 SASEGT. J gave up 1 base and V 0 bases, and 2 bases lay outside the gene matches.

This chain joins TRBV27 and TRBJ1-2, with TRBD1 matching 12 bases. Germline CDR1 is MNHEY and CDR2 is SMNVEV (reference sequence). Germline trimming cut 4 bases from V and 5 bases from J; bases unmatched to any gene: 14. The CDR3 runs to 18 residues. CDR3 DNA sequence: TGTGCCAGCAGTTCATCCGGGACAGGGGGCCCTTATTCATATGGCTACACCTTC. It translates to CASSSSGTGGPYSYGYTF.

J is TRBJ2-2 and V is TRBV5-1; weak D call: TRBD1 (5 bases). CDR1 and CDR2 from the germline V gene are SGHRS and YFSETQ. Trimming removed 4 bases at V and 5 bases at J, with 15 bases between. The CDR3 is 15 amino acids. The CDR3 nucleotides read TGCGCCAGCAGCCGCGACAGAAGCGATACCGGGGAGCTGTTTTTT. The encoded protein is CASSRDRSDTGELFF.